What follows is one T cell receptor (beta chain) and its context. The antigen remains unidentified. The authors made the TRB cDNA libraries by 5' RACE using UMI labels. Using the 5' RACE reads, TCRdb records one entry per CDR3 protein without DNA. The sample features 60,000 to 65,000 distinct CDR3 sequences, with around 4.8% in its top ten. The data stem from a study of CXCR3-negative and CXCR3-positive naive CD8 T cells. Findings of the study overall: In CXCR3-positive naive cells, the TRB CDR3s were more hydrophobic than in CXCR3-negative naive cells. Similar levels of surface CD5 were seen between naive subsets; TCR strength was inferred from TRB CDR3 properties.

The CDR3 covers 13 residues. CDR1 is SQVTM and CDR2 is ANQGSEA in the germline V gene. Those CD8+ T cells considered naive were CD45RO-CCR7+CD27+CD95-. Sample: naive CXCR3+ CD8+ T cells from blood. Subset reported: CD45RO-CCR7+CD27+CD95- naive CD8+ T cells expressing CXCR3 (TNR3+). The chain uses TRBV29-1 and TRBJ1-1; the TCRdb D gene call, TRBD1, has no DNA to confirm it. This clonotype originated in a human donor in good health. Some clones in this sample may be carry-over from other donors' samples. CDR3 residues: CSVYMGGDTEAFF.